This T cell receptor (beta chain) is from a study of T cells in narcolepsy. Study observations and caveats: No autoreactive T cell clone sequences appeared in some memory CD4+ repertoires.

In this sample, this clone turned up a few times. Its antigen remains unknown. The repertoire was sequenced with immunoSEQ multiplex PCR; TCRdb's copy has only in-frame clones and lacks some. This sample yields over 25,000 clones, of which about 84% are seen a single time; under 3.5% belongs to the top ten. V was trimmed by 2 bases and J by 2 bases, leaving 8 bases between them. The CDR3 covers 14 residues. In germline, CDR1 is SGHTA, CDR2 FQGNSA. The TCR sequence derives from a human donor with narcolepsy. Input material: CD45RA- memory CD4+ T cells from PBMCs. The chain has TRBV7-2 and TRBJ2-3; the D call may be TRBD1 or TRBD2 (5 bases each). The CDR3 DNA follows: TGTGCCAGCAGCTTATGGGGGTTCACAGATACGCAGTATTTT. Translated: CASSLWGFTDTQYF.